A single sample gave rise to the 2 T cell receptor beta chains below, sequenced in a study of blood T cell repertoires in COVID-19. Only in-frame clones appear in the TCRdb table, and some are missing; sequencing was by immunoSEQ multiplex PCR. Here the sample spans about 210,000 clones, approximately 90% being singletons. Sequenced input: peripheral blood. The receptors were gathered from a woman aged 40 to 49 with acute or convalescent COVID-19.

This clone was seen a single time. The CDR3 here is CASSESPGTVNQPQHF. The CDR3 DNA is TGTGCCAGCAGTGAAAGTCCCGGGACAGTGAATCAGCCCCAGCATTTT. The chain has TRBV2 and TRBJ1-5; 7 positions agree with TRBD1. CDR3 size: 16 residues. Unmatched junction bases numbered 8, after V lost 2 bases and J lost 4 bases. Germline lookup yields CDR1 SNHLY and CDR2 FYNNEI.

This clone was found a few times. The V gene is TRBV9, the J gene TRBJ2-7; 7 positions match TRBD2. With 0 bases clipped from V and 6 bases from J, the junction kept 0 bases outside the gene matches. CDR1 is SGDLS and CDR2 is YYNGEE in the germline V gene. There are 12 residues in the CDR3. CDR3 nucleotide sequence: TGTGCCAGCAGCGTAGGCGGGAGCGAGCAGTACGTC. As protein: CASSVGGSEQYV.